Listed here are 18 T cell receptor beta chains from one sample, sequenced in a study of T cell changes during pregnancy in multiple sclerosis (dated by TCRdb to between 2017 and 2020). Libraries were prepared through the immunoSEQ multiplex PCR assay. Drawn from immuneACCESS, this table holds only the in-frame rearrangements with V and J called that TCRdb kept. Clones are partly lost; checked studies trace under half to an unresolved V gene and leave the rest unexplained. The sample table shows 40,000 to 55,000 clones, and approximately 90% are seen once. Over 1% of the sample lies in the top ten. The material was CD4+ T cells from peripheral blood mononuclear cells, obtained after pregnancy. The receptors were gathered from a female donor with multiple sclerosis, enrolled in a pregnancy study.

The chain joins TRBV30 to TRBJ1-2; 7 nucleotides agree with TRBD1. This CDR3 contains 12 residues. Germline CDR1 reads GTSNPN; CDR2 reads SVGIG (reference sequence). V was clipped by 3 bases and J by 4 bases; unmatched bases: 2. The CDR3 DNA sequence: TGTGCCTGGAGGACAGGGTTCTATGGCTACACCTTC. Amino acids: CAWRTGFYGYTF.

V and J are TRBV6-5 and TRBJ2-7, with TRBD2 matching over 10 bases. The CDR3 length is 15 residues. Germline-derived CDR1 and CDR2 are MNHEY and SVGAGI. V gave up 6 bases and J gave up 3 bases; unmatched junction bases: 8. CDR3 nucleotide sequence: TGTGCCAGCAGCAATGGACTAGCGGCCCTCTACGAGCAGTACTTC. As protein: CASSNGLAALYEQYF.

This clone was detected only once. The chain carries TRBV6-4 and TRBJ1-5, with D possibly TRBD1 on 6 matching bases. The CDR3 runs 15 residues. Between the trimmed V and J ends, which lost 10 bases and 0 bases, there was a span of 16 bases. Germline V gives CDR1 MRHNA, CDR2 SNTAGT. DNA for the CDR3: TGTGCCACCTTAACTCCAGGGGATAGCAATCAGCCCCAGCATTTT. It yields the protein CATLTPGDSNQPQHF.

This sequence joins TRBV28 and TRBJ1-5, with a tentative D call TRBD1 (5 bases). V was pared by 5 bases and J by 3 bases, with 11 bases between. This CDR3 spans 14 amino acids. CDR1 MDHEN and CDR2 SYDVKM come from the germline V gene. Here the CDR3 DNA reads TGTGCCAGCAGTCCACGACAGCTCAATCAGCCCCAGCATTTT. It codes for CASSPRQLNQPQHF.

The chain combines TRBV5-6 with TRBJ1-5; perhaps TRBD1 as D (5 bases). Germline loops: CDR1 SGHDT, CDR2 YYEEEE. Trimming removed 5 bases from V and 0 bases from J, with 15 bases in between. CDR3 length: 16 residues. The CDR3 nucleotides are TGTGCCAGCAGTCTTCAAGGACATTTTAGCAATCAGCCCCAGCATTTT. It codes for CASSLQGHFSNQPQHF.

CDR3 sequence (DNA): TGTGCCAGTAGCGACCTGCGGGCGGATACGCAGTATTTT. Protein product: CASSDLRADTQYF. The gene calls are TRBV19 and TRBJ2-3; TRBD2 is a possible D gene (5 bases). Germline loops: CDR1 LNHDA, CDR2 SQIVND (reference sequence). Trimming removed 6 bases at V and 6 bases at J, with 13 bases between. This CDR3 has 13 amino acids.

The chain couples TRBV5-1 to TRBJ2-7; D uncertain. The germline V gene encodes CDR1 SGHRS and CDR2 YFSETQ. The CDR3 has 13 residues. V dropped 5 bases and J dropped 5 bases, with 14 bases sitting between them. In DNA, the CDR3 is TGCGCCAGCAGTCCGGGTCACGCCAACGAGCAGTACTTC. Amino acids: CASSPGHANEQYF. The whole variable domain, filled in from reference TRBV5-1 and TRBJ2-7, reads KAGVTQTPRYLIKTRGQQVTLSCSPISGHRSVSWYQQTPGQGLQFLFEYFSETQRNKGNFPGRFSGRQFSNSRSEMNVSTLELGDSALYLCASSPGHANEQYFGPGTRLTVT.

The rearrangement joins TRBV7-2 to TRBJ2-1; D not certain. The CDR3 consists of 14 residues. V was trimmed by 1 base and J by 6 bases, leaving 10 bases between them. From germline, CDR1 is SGHTA and CDR2 FQGNSA. The CDR3 DNA sequence: TGTGCCAGCAGCTTAGGATGGCCCCCCAATGAGCAGTTCTTC. The encoded protein is CASSLGWPPNEQFF.

The rearrangement links TRBV4-1 to TRBJ2-7, with a weak D call TRBD2 (6 bases). CDR1 and CDR2 from the germline V gene are MGHRA and YSYEKL. The CDR3 covers 16 residues. Trimming took 1 base from V and 0 from J, leaving 13 bases between them. In nucleotides, the CDR3 is TGCGCCAGCAGCCAAGTTCTAGCGCGGAGCTCCTACGAGCAGTACTTC. Amino acid sequence: CASSQVLARSSYEQYF.

V usage is TRBV27 and J usage is TRBJ2-3; D is uncertain. This CDR3 comprises 16 residues. The germline V gene has CDR1 MNHEY and CDR2 SMNVEV (reference sequence). V lost 6 bases and J lost 6, with 22 bases in between. The CDR3 nucleotides are TGTGCCAGCAGCTATGAGTCCAGAACCCGCAGGGATACGCAGTATTTT. This translates into CASSYESRTRRDTQYF.

The chain links TRBV2 to TRBJ2-3; TRBD2 matches 12 bases. With 4 bases clipped from V and 3 bases from J, the junction kept 5 bases outside the gene matches. CDR1 is SNHLY and CDR2 is FYNNEI in the germline V gene. This CDR3 is 16 amino acids long. The CDR3 sequence: CASSVLAGGRTDTQYF. CDR3 DNA sequence: TGTGCCAGCAGTGTCCTAGCGGGAGGGAGGACAGATACGCAGTATTTT.

This chain connects TRBV4-2 to TRBJ2-7; TRBD2 matches 16 bases. Germline loops: CDR1 LGHNA, CDR2 YNFKEQ. This CDR3 is built from 16 residues. After removal of 4 bases from V and 3 bases from J, the junction contained 3 bases not matched to a gene. This CDR3 reads CASSLGTSGRDYEQYF. Here the CDR3 DNA reads TGTGCCAGCAGCCTTGGGACTAGCGGGAGGGACTACGAGCAGTACTTC.

The rearrangement links TRBV5-1 to TRBJ1-2, with D unresolved. The CDR3 contains 16 residues. V was clipped by 3 bases and J by 4 bases, with 19 bases between them. CDR1 and CDR2 from the germline V gene are SGHRS and YFSETQ. CDR3 sequence: CASSWGGGKVSYGYTF. For the CDR3, the DNA is TGCGCCAGCAGCTGGGGAGGCGGTAAGGTTAGCTATGGCTACACCTTC.

The chain employs TRBV27 and TRBJ2-5; maybe TRBD1 (6 bases). This CDR3 is built from 14 residues. Germline lookup yields CDR1 MNHEY and CDR2 SMNVEV (reference sequence). With 3 bases removed from V and 5 bases from J, the gap between germline ends came to 13 bases. The CDR3 coding sequence is TGTGCCAGCAGTTTGAAACAGGGTCTGGAGACCCAGTACTTC. Translation gives CASSLKQGLETQYF.

The rearrangement links TRBV5-4 to TRBJ2-7, with D possibly matching TRBD1 (5 bases). Germline-derived CDR1 and CDR2 are SGHNT and YYREEE (reference sequence). V was trimmed by 0 bases and J by 6 bases, leaving 13 bases between them. The CDR3 runs 14 residues. The CDR3 DNA reads TGTGCCAGCAGCTTGGGCGTCAGACAGTCCGAGCAGTACTTC. Residues: CASSLGVRQSEQYF.

The chain joins TRBV9 to TRBJ2-7; tentatively, D is TRBD1 (6 bases). The CDR3 length is 15 residues. Per the germline V gene, CDR1 is SGDLS and CDR2 is YYNGEE. V was cut by 4 bases and J by 4 bases, with 18 bases left in between. CDR3 protein: CASSPTGTSRYEQYF. The CDR3 DNA follows: TGTGCCAGCAGCCCAACCGGGACAAGCCGATACGAGCAGTACTTC.

This clone was seen only once. Here the CDR3 reads CASSKTSEENSGNTIYF. The DNA for the CDR3 is TGTGCCAGCAGTAAAACCTCAGAAGAAAACTCTGGAAACACCATATATTTT. The genes are TRBV27 and TRBJ1-3, with D uncertain. V lost 5 bases to trimming and J lost 0 bases, with 17 bases between them. Germline V lookup: CDR1 MNHEY, CDR2 SMNVEV (reference sequence). The CDR3 is 17 amino acids.

This chain uses TRBV19 with TRBJ2-1; 10 bases match TRBD2. This CDR3 has 16 residues. V was pared by 4 bases and J by 7 bases, with 10 bases of the junction left unmatched. CDR1 is LNHDA and CDR2 is SQIVND in the germline V gene (reference sequence). CDR3 loop: CASSRPAGGHGNEQFF. CDR3 DNA sequence: TGTGCCAGTAGTAGGCCAGCGGGAGGGCATGGAAATGAGCAGTTCTTC.